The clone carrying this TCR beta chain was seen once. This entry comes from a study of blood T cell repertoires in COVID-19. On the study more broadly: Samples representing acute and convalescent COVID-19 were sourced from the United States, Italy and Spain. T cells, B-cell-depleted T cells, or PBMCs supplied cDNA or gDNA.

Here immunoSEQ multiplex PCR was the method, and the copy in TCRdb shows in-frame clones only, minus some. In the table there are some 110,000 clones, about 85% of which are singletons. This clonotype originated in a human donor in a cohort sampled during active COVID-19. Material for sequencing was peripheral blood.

The CDR3 is CASRGGTGSSGNTIYF. The CDR3 DNA follows: TGTGCCAGCAGGGGCGGGACAGGCAGCTCTGGAAACACCATATATTTT. The gene calls are TRBV11-3 and TRBJ1-3; TRBD1 matches 8 bases. Germline CDR1 SGHNT, CDR2 YENEEA. With V trimmed by 6 bases and J by 0 bases, 7 bases remained unmatched. The CDR3 length is 16 residues.